The 6 T cell receptor beta chains below come from one sample, sequenced in a study of T cell responses to AZD1222 COVID-19 vaccine. Clones were sequenced by immunoSEQ multiplex PCR, and TCRdb holds only the in-frame ones, with some missing. The repertoire holds about 73,000 clones, with around 80% as singletons. This specimen consisted of peripheral blood, obtained 28 days after the second AZD1222 dose. All receptors derive from an adult who received the AZD1222 COVID-19 vaccine.

CDR3 amino acids: CASQGMNTEAFF. CDR3 DNA: TGTGCCAGCCAGGGCATGAACACTGAAGCTTTCTTT. The rearrangement links TRBV12-3 or TRBV12-4 to TRBJ1-1; TRBD1 might be the D (5 bases). The V end lost 8 bases, the J end lost 0 bases, and 7 bases lay between the germline ends. The CDR3 totals 12 residues.

The chain recombines TRBV27 with TRBJ2-7; 9 nucleotides line up with TRBD1. The V gene end was trimmed by 7 bases and the J gene end by 6 bases; junction bases not matched to a gene: 13. Germline CDR1 is MNHEY and CDR2 is SMNVEV (reference sequence). The CDR3 spans 15 residues. The CDR3 DNA sequence: TGTGCCAGCACCTTAATACAGGGGGCGTTTAGCGAGCAGTACTTC. This gives the protein CASTLIQGAFSEQYF.

In this sample, this clone turned up once. The CDR3 coding sequence is TGTGCCAGCAGCTTAGGTGGGCTAGCGGGAGGGAGCACAGATACGCAGTATTTT. It yields the protein CASSLGGLAGGSTDTQYF. The chain carries TRBV7-3 and TRBJ2-3; 12 nucleotides match TRBD2. Germline V gene sequence: CDR1 SGHTA, CDR2 FQGTGA. The V gene end was trimmed by 2 bases and the J gene end by 0 bases; junction bases not matched to a gene: 6. CDR3 length: 18 residues.

A single count supports this clone. The chain is built from TRBV19 and TRBJ1-1; no definite D call. Germline V lookup: CDR1 LNHDA, CDR2 SQIVND (reference sequence). Trimming pared 3 bases from V and 4 bases from J, leaving 12 bases between. The CDR3 runs 14 residues. The CDR3: CASSILQAGTEAFF. The DNA for the CDR3 is TGTGCCAGTAGTATTCTGCAGGCGGGCACTGAAGCTTTCTTT. Full variable domain (remainder filled in from reference TRBV19 and TRBJ1-1): DGGITQSPKYLFRKEGQNVTLSCEQNLNHDAMYWYRQDPGQGLRLIYYSQIVNDFQKGDIAEGYSVSREKKESFPLTVTSAQKNPTAFYLCASSILQAGTEAFFGQGTRLTVV.

This chain joins TRBV6-2 or TRBV6-3 and TRBJ2-1; 11 bases fit TRBD2. V dropped 5 bases and J dropped 3; count of bases not matched to a gene: 3. The CDR3 spans 15 residues. Germline-derived CDR1 and CDR2 are MNHEY and SVGEGT. The CDR3 nucleotides are TGTGCCAGCAGTCCGGGACTAGCGGACTACAATGAGCAGTTCTTC. It specifies CASSPGLADYNEQFF.

The genes are TRBV28 and TRBJ1-1; D gene unclear. The V gene's germline CDR1 is MDHEN and CDR2 SYDVKM. With 6 bases removed from V and 4 bases from J, the gap between germline ends came to 15 bases. CDR3 length: 14 residues. CDR3 region: CASSRERGGTEAFF. CDR3 sequence (DNA): TGTGCCAGCAGCCGGGAAAGAGGAGGCACTGAAGCTTTCTTT.